A single T cell receptor beta chain is shown here with its context. Its target is unknown. Libraries were prepared by immunoSEQ multiplex PCR; TCRdb keeps only in-frame clonotypes and omits some of them. The top ten hold about 10% of the sample, which has about 84,000 clones, 80% to 90% seen once. The germline V gene has CDR1 MDHEN and CDR2 SYDVKM. The CDR3 runs to 15 residues. Trimming pared 10 bases from V and 9 bases from J, leaving 25 bases between. These data are taken from a study of T cell responses to AZD1222 COVID-19 vaccine. Study results and limitations: Repertoires were collected only later (after the peak T cell response had occurred). A mostly white British donor set with more females was recruited, and clonal diversity was possibly underestimated.

Sample: peripheral blood, taken 28 days after the second AZD1222 dose. The V gene is TRBV28, the J gene TRBJ1-5; the D is unclear. The source is an adult who received the AZD1222 COVID-19 vaccine. CDR3 DNA sequence: TGTGCCACCTCCAATGGGAGACCCGATGAGGCGCCCCAGCATTTT. Its translation is CATSNGRPDEAPQHF.